Each of the 16 T cell receptor beta chains below was sequenced from the same sample in a study of CD8 T cells in Susac syndrome (dated by TCRdb to about 2019). To prepare the library, the immunoSEQ multiplex PCR assay was applied. RNA was extracted with the RNeasy kit and roughly 0.5 to 1 ug was reverse transcribed using random hexamers. TCRdb redid the processing of the public reads, applying fastp at Q25 and MiXCR, and retained in-frame beta chains. Each CDR3 protein gets just one entry, which takes the most common genes and DNA from the rows behind it. This sample lists 180,000 or so distinct CDR3 sequences; 90% to 95% were detected once. Just under 0.095% of the sample rests with the top ten. The specimen sequenced was CD4+ T cells from PBMCs. The receptors originated from a human donor with multiple sclerosis.

The genes are TRBV11-2 and TRBJ2-1; 8 bases align to TRBD1. The CDR3 has 14 residues. V dropped 9 bases and J dropped 2; count of bases not matched to a gene: 6. Germline CDR1 reads SGHAT; CDR2 reads FQNNGV. CDR3 residues: CASQGAGPYNEQFF. The CDR3 region has the DNA TGTGCCAGTCAGGGGGCGGGTCCCTACAATGAGCAGTTCTTC. Combining the CDR3 with reference TRBV11-2 and TRBJ2-1 gives the whole variable domain EAGVAQSPRYKIIEKRQSVAFWCNPISGHATLYWYQQILGQGPKLLIQFQNNGVVDDSQLPKDRFSAERLKGVDSTLKIQPAKLEDSAVYLCASQGAGPYNEQFFGPGTRLTVL.

The rearrangement joins TRBV14 to TRBJ2-5; D unresolved. The germline gives CDR1 SGHDN, CDR2 FVKESK. V was trimmed by 2 bases and J by 1 base, leaving 8 bases between them. The CDR3 has 14 amino acids. The CDR3 protein is CASSQLTPQETQYF. Here the CDR3 DNA reads TGTGCCAGCAGCCAACTCACCCCCCAAGAGACCCAGTACTTC. Based on the CDR3 plus reference TRBV14 and TRBJ2-5, the full variable domain is EAGVTQFPSHSVIEKGQTVTLRCDPISGHDNLYWYRRVMGKEIKFLLHFVKESKQDESGMPNNRFLAERTGGTYSTLKVQPAELEDSGVYFCASSQLTPQETQYFGPGTRLLVL.

The rearrangement links TRBV12-3 or TRBV12-4 to TRBJ1-5, with no clear D. The CDR3 spans 12 residues. Trimming took off 3 bases at V and 7 bases at J, with 7 bases between the two ends. CDR3 bases: TGTGCCAGCAGTTTTGGAGGGCAGCCCCAGCATTTT. Encoded protein: CASSFGGQPQHF.

The V gene is TRBV20-1, the J gene TRBJ2-3, with no clear D. V was trimmed by 3 bases and J by 4 bases, leaving 11 bases between them. The germline CDR1 and CDR2 sequences are DFQATT and SNEGSKA (reference sequence). The CDR3 has 13 residues. DNA for the CDR3: TGCAGTGCTAGTCTGGGTCCCGCAGATACGCAGTATTTT. It translates to CSASLGPADTQYF.

V and J are TRBV29-1 and TRBJ1-4, with TRBD1 identical over 7 bases. J lost 7 bases, V lost 7 bases, and 6 bases had no gene match. The CDR3 contains 12 residues. In germline, CDR1 is SQVTM, CDR2 ANQGSEA. In DNA form, the CDR3 reads TGCAGCGGATATCAGGGGGGTGAAAAACTGTTTTTT. Its protein is CSGYQGGEKLFF.

The V gene is TRBV12-3 or TRBV12-4, the J gene TRBJ1-2, with a possible D match to TRBD1 (6 bases). The CDR3 has 13 residues. Trimming stripped 4 bases from V and 5 bases from J, with 11 bases between. The CDR3 reads CASSSGQRYGYTF. DNA of the CDR3: TGTGCCAGCAGTTCCGGACAGCGATATGGCTACACCTTC.

The gene calls are TRBV6-5 and TRBJ2-4; 8 bases match TRBD1. The V segment lost 6 bases and the J segment 5 bases; nucleotides outside the gene matches: 9. The CDR3 runs to 15 residues. Per the germline V gene, CDR1 is MNHEY and CDR2 is SVGAGI. The CDR3 nucleotides read TGTGCCAGCAGACTAAACAGGGGGTCGGAAAACATTCAGTACTTC. Translating gives CASRLNRGSENIQYF.

Turning to this clonotype: This may come from a read error, since a much larger clone is one base off. J is TRBJ2-5 and V is TRBV3-1; D call uncertain. V lost 0 bases and J 6 bases, leaving 5 bases between the germline ends. CDR3 length: 12 residues. CDR1 and CDR2 from the germline V gene are LGHDT and YNNKEL (reference sequence). CDR3 sequence: CASSQDRQTQYF. The CDR3 bases are TGTGCCAGCAGCCAAGATAGACAGACCCAGTACTTC.

The rearrangement uses TRBV9 and TRBJ2-1, with TRBD2 matching 8 bases. The J segment lost 5 bases and the V segment lost 4 bases, leaving 8 bases of the junction unmatched. The CDR3 is 15 residues long. Germline V gene lookup returns CDR1 SGDLS and CDR2 YYNGEE. The CDR3 loop reads CASSSLAALNNEQFF. The CDR3 coding sequence is TGTGCCAGCAGCTCACTAGCGGCCCTAAACAATGAGCAGTTCTTC.

V and J are TRBV20-1 and TRBJ2-1; tentative D call: TRBD2 (5 bases). Germline V CDR1 and CDR2: DFQATT, SNEGSKA (reference sequence). The CDR3 sequence is 15 residues long. Trimming removed 4 bases from V and 12 bases from J, with 25 bases in between. Written as DNA, the CDR3 is TGCAGTGCTACCACGATGTTCTGGCCCGACGAGGGGCAGTTCTTC. Amino acids: CSATTMFWPDEGQFF.

The chain uses TRBV19 and TRBJ1-1; TRBD1 is a possible D gene (5 bases). The CDR3 runs to 14 residues. CDR1 is LNHDA, CDR2 SQIVND, per germline (reference sequence). Trimming left V 4 bases short and J 6 bases short, with 15 bases between. The CDR3 reads CASSTRDVLAEAFF. CDR3 coding DNA: TGTGCCAGTAGTACACGGGACGTGCTCGCTGAAGCTTTCTTT.

The V and J genes are TRBV29-1 and TRBJ1-1; D might be TRBD1 (6 bases). The germline V and J ends were trimmed by 4 bases and 2 bases, with 8 bases remaining between them. The CDR3 has 12 amino acids. Germline CDR1 is SQVTM and CDR2 is ANQGSEA. The CDR3, as DNA: TGCAGCGTTGCAGGGGCAAACACTGAAGCTTTCTTT. Amino acids: CSVAGANTEAFF. Looking up the rest from reference TRBV29-1 and TRBJ1-1 gives the full variable domain: SAVISQKPSRDICQRGTSLTIQCQVDSQVTMMFWYRQQPGQSLTLIATANQGSEATYESGFVIDKFPISRPNLTFSTLTVSNMSPEDSSIYLCSVAGANTEAFFGQGTRLTVV.

The genes are TRBV20-1 and TRBJ2-7, with D unclear. This CDR3 has 11 amino acids. Germline assignment: CDR1 DFQATT and CDR2 SNEGSKA (reference sequence). V dropped 0 bases and J dropped 4 bases, with 4 bases sitting between them. CDR3 sequence: CSARDHYEQYF. The CDR3 nucleotides are TGCAGTGCTAGAGACCATTACGAGCAGTACTTC.

This chain joins TRBV6-6 and TRBJ1-2; the D is unclear. The CDR3 totals 11 residues. CDR1 and CDR2 (germline): MNHNY, SVGAGI (reference sequence). Deletions cut 4 bases from V and 3 bases from J, with 3 bases between. The CDR3 DNA reads TGTGCCAGCAGTTCACACTATGGCTACACCTTC. Translation: CASSSHYGYTF.

The V call is TRBV18, the J call TRBJ2-5; TRBD1 aligns across 8 bases. This CDR3 is 15 amino acids long. Germline CDR1 KGHSH, CDR2 LQKENI. The junction had 6 bases not matched to a gene; V was cut back by 2 bases and J by 4 bases. Here the CDR3 DNA reads TGTGCCAGCTCACCAATTGGACAGGGCGGAGAGACCCAGTACTTC. It translates to CASSPIGQGGETQYF.

The chain is built from TRBV24-1 and TRBJ2-1; D gene ambiguous. V was shortened by 2 bases and J by 5 bases, with 3 bases between the two germline ends. Germline CDR1 is KGHDR and CDR2 is SFDVKD. This CDR3 is built from 12 residues. The CDR3 nucleotides read TGTGCCACCAGTGATTCCCACAATGAGCAGTTCTTC. Amino acid sequence: CATSDSHNEQFF.